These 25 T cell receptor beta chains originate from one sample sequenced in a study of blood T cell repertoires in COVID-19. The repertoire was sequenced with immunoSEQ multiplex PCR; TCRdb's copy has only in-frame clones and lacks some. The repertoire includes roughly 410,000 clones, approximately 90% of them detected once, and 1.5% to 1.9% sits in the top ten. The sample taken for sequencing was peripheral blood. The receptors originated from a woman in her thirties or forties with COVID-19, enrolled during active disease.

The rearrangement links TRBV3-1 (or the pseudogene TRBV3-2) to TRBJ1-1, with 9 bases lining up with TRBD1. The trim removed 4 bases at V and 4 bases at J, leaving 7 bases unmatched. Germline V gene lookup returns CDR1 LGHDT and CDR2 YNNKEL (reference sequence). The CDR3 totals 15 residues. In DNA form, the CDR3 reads TGTGCCAGCAGCCCGACATCGACAGGGGGCACTGAAGCTTTCTTT. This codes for CASSPTSTGGTEAFF.

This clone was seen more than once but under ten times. In DNA form, the CDR3 reads TGCGCCAGCAGCTCGGAGCCGAACACTGAAGCTTTCTTT. This encodes CASSSEPNTEAFF. The chain recombines TRBV5-1 with TRBJ1-1; D is uncertain. Trimming took off 3 bases at V and 1 base at J, with 7 bases between the two ends. The CDR3 sequence is 13 residues long. Germline CDR1 is SGHRS and CDR2 is YFSETQ.

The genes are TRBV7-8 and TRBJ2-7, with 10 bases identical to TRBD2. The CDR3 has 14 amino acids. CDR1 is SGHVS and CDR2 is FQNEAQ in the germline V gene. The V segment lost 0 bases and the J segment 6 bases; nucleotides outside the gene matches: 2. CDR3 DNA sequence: TGTGCCAGCAGCTTAGCCCTAGCGGGAGCCGAGCAGTACTTC. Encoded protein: CASSLALAGAEQYF.

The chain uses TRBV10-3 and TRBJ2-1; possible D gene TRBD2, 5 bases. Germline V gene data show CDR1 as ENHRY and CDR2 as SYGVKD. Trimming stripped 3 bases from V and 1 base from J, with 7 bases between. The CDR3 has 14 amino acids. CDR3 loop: CAISDWTSYNEQFF. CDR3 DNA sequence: TGTGCCATCAGTGATTGGACTTCCTACAATGAGCAGTTCTTC.

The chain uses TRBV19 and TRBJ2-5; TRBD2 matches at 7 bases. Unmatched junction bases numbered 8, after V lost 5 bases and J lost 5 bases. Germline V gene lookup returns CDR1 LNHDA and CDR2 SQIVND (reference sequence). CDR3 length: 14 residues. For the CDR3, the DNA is TGTGCCAGTAGTGAAGCGGGAAGAGGTGAGACCCAGTACTTC. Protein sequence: CASSEAGRGETQYF.

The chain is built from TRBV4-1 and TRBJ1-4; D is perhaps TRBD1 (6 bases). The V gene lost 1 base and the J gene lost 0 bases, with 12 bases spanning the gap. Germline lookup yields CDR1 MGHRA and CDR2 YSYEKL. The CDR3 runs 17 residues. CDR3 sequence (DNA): TGCGCCAGCAGCCAAGTTAGGGGGGGGGCAACTAATGAAAAACTGTTTTTT. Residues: CASSQVRGGATNEKLFF.

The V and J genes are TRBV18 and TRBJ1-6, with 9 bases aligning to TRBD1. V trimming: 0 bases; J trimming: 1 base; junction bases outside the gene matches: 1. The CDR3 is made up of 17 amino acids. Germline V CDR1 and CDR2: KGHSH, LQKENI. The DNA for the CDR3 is TGTGCCAGCTCACCACCGGGACAGGGTTCCTATAATTCACCCCTCCACTTT. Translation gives CASSPPGQGSYNSPLHF.

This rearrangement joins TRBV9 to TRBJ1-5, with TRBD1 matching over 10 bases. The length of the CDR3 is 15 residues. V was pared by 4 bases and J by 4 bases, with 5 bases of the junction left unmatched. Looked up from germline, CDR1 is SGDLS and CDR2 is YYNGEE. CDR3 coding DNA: TGTGCCAGCAGCTTGGGACAGGGGCTAAATCAGCCCCAGCATTTT. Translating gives CASSLGQGLNQPQHF.

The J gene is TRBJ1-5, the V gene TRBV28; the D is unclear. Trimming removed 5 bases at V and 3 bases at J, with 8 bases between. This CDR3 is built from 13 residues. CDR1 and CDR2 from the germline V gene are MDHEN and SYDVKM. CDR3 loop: CASSKGVNQPQHF. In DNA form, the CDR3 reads TGTGCCAGCAGTAAGGGAGTCAATCAGCCCCAGCATTTT.

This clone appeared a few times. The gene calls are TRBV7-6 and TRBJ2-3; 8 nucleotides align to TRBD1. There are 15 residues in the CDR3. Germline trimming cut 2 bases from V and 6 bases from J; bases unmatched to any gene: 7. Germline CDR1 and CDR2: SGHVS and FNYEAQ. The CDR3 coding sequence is TGTGCCAGCAGCTTATCCCCCGGACAGGGTGATACGCAGTATTTT. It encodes CASSLSPGQGDTQYF.

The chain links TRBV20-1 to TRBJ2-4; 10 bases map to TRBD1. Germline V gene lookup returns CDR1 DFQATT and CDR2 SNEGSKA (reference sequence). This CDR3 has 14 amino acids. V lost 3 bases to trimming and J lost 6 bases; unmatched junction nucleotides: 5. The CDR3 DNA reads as TGCAGTGCTAGTGGACAGGGGGGCCGAAACATTCAGTACTTC. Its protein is CSASGQGGRNIQYF.

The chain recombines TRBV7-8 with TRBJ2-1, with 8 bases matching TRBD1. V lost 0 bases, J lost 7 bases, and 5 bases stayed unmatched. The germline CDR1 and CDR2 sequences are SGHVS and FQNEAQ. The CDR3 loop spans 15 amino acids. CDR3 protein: CASSLALTGGNEQFF. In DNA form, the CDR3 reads TGTGCCAGCAGCTTAGCGCTAACAGGGGGGAATGAGCAGTTCTTC.

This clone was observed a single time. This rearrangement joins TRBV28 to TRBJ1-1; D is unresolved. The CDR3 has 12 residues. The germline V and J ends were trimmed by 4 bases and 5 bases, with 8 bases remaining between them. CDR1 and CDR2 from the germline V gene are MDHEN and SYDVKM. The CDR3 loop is CASSSLLTEAFF. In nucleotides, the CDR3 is TGTGCCAGCAGTTCCCTCTTGACTGAAGCTTTCTTT.

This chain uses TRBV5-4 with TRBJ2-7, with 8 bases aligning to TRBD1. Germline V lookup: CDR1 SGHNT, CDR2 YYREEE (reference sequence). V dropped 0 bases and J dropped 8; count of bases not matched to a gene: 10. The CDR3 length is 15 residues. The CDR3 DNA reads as TGTGCCAGCAGCTTGGTCGGGACAGGTCGCTTTAAGCAGTACTTC. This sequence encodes CASSLVGTGRFKQYF.

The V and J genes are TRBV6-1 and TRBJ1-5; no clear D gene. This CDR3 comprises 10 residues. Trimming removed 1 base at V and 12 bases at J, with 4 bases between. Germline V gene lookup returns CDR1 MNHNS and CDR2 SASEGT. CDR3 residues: CASSEGNQHF. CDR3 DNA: TGTGCCAGCAGTGAAGGTAACCAGCATTTT.

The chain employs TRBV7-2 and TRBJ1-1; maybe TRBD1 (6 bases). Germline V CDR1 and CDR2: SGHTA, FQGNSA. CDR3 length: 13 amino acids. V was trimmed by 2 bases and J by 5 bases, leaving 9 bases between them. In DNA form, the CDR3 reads TGTGCCAGCAGCTTACGACAGGAGACTGAAGCTTTCTTT. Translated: CASSLRQETEAFF. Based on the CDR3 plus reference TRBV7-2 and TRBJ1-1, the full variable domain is GAGVSQSPSNKVTEKGKDVELRCDPISGHTALYWYRQSLGQGLEFLIYFQGNSAPDKSGLPSDRFSAERTGGSVSTLTIQRTQQEDSAVYLCASSLRQETEAFFGQGTRLTVV.

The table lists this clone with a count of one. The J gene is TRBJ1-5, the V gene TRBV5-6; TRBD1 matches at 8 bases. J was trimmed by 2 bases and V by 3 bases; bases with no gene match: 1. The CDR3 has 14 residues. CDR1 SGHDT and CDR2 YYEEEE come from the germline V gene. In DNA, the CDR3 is TGTGCCAGCAGCTCGACAGGGGGCAATCAGCCCCAGCATTTT. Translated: CASSSTGGNQPQHF.

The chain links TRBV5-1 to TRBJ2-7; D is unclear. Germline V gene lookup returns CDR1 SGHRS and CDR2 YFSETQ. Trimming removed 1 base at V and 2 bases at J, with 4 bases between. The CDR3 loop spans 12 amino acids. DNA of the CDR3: TGCGCCAGCAGCTTGACGGCCTACGAGCAGTACTTC. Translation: CASSLTAYEQYF.

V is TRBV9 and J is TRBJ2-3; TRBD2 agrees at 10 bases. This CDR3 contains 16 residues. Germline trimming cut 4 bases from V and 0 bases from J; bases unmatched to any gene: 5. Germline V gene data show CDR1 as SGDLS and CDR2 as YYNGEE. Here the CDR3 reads CASSPRLAGSTDTQYF. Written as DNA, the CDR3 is TGTGCCAGCAGCCCCAGACTAGCGGGTAGCACAGATACGCAGTATTTT.

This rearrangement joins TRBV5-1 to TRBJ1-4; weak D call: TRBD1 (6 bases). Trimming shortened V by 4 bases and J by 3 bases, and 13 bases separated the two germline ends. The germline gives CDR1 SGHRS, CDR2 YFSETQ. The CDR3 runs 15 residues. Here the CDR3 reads CASSPHRAPNEKLFF. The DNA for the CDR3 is TGCGCCAGCAGCCCCCACAGGGCTCCTAATGAAAAACTGTTTTTT. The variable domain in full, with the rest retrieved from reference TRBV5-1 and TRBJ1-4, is KAGVTQTPRYLIKTRGQQVTLSCSPISGHRSVSWYQQTPGQGLQFLFEYFSETQRNKGNFPGRFSGRQFSNSRSEMNVSTLELGDSALYLCASSPHRAPNEKLFFGSGTQLSVL.

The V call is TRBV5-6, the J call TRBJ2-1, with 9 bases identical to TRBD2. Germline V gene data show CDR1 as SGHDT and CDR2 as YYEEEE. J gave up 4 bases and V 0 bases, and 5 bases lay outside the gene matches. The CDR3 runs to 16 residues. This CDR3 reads CASSLARAGGYNEQFF. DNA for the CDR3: TGTGCCAGCAGCTTGGCCAGAGCGGGGGGTTACAATGAGCAGTTCTTC.

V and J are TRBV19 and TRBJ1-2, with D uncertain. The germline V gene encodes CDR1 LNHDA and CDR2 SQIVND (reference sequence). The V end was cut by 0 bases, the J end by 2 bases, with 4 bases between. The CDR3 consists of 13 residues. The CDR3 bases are TGTGCCAGTAGTATAGAAAGCAACTATGGCTACACCTTC. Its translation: CASSIESNYGYTF. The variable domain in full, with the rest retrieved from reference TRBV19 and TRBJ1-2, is DGGITQSPKYLFRKEGQNVTLSCEQNLNHDAMYWYRQDPGQGLRLIYYSQIVNDFQKGDIAEGYSVSREKKESFPLTVTSAQKNPTAFYLCASSIESNYGYTFGSGTRLTVV.

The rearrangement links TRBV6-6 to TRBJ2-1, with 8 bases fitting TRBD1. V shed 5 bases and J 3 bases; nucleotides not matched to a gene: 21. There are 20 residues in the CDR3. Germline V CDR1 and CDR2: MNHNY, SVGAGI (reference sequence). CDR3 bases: TGTGCCAGCAGTCTTATCCCCGGGACAGGAGCCCTTTCCCTCTACAATGAGCAGTTCTTC. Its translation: CASSLIPGTGALSLYNEQFF.

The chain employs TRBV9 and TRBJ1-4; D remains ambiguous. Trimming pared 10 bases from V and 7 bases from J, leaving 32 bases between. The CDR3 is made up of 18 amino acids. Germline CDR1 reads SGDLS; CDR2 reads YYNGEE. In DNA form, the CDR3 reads TGTGCCCAAAGGTCAGCTATAGGCGGATTGGCCCCTGGTGAAAAACTGTTTTTT. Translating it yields CAQRSAIGGLAPGEKLFF. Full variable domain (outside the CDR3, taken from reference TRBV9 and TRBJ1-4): DSGVTQTPKHLITATGQRVTLRCSPRSGDLSVYWYQQSLDQGLQFLIQYYNGEERAKGNILERFSAQQFPDLHSELNLSSLELGDSALYFCAQRSAIGGLAPGEKLFFGSGTQLSVL.

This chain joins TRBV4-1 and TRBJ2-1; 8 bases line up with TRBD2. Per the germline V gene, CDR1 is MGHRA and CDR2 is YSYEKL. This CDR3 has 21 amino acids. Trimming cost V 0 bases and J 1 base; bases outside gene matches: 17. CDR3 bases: TGCGCCAGCAGCCAAGATCAATTCCTACGCGGGGGGCTGAGGTCCTACAATGAGCAGTTCTTC. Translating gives CASSQDQFLRGGLRSYNEQFF.